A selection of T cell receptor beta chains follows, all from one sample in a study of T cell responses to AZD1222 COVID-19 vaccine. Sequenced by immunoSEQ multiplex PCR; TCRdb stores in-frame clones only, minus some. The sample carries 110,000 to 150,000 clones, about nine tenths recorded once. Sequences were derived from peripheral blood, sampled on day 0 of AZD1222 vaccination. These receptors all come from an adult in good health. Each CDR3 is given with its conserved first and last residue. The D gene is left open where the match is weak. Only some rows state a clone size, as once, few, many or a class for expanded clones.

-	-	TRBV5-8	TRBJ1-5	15	TGTGCCAGCAGCCCGGGATCCCGACAGGATCAGCCCCAGCATTTT	CASSPGSRQDQPQHF
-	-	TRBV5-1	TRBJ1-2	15	TGCGCCAGCAGCTTAAACCGGGACCGAAGCTATGGCTACACCTTC	CASSLNRDRSYGYTF
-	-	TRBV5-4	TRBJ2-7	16	TGTGCCAGCAGCTTGGGAAGCAAGTTGACATTGGGCGAGCAGTACTTC	CASSLGSKLTLGEQYF
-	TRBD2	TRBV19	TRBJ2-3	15	TGTGCCAGTAGTATATCAGCGGGGTGGACAGATACGCAGTATTTT	CASSISAGWTDTQYF
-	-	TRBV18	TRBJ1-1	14	TGTGCCAGCTCACCGACACAGCGGAACACTGAAGCTTTCTTT	CASSPTQRNTEAFF
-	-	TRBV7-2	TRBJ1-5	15	TGTGCCAGCAGCTTGTATAGAACAGCCCATCAGCCCCAGCATTTT	CASSLYRTAHQPQHF
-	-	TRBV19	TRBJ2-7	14	TGTGCCAGTAGTGCCGCGGGAACCGTCTACGAGCAGTACTTC	CASSAAGTVYEQYF
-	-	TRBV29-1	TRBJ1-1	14	TGCAGCGTTGATATAGGGGGTCGGGCCACTGAAGCTTTCTTT	CSVDIGGRATEAFF
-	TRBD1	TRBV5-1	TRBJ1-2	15	TGCGCCAGCAGCTGGGACAGGAGGAGTAACTATGGCTACACCTTC	CASSWDRRSNYGYTF
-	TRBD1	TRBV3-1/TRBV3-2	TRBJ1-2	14	TGTGCCAGCAGCCAAATACAGGGGGTTTATGGCTACACCTTC	CASSQIQGVYGYTF
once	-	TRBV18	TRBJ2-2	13	TGTGCCAGCTCACCACTGGCCACCGGGGAGCTGTTTTTT	CASSPLATGELFF
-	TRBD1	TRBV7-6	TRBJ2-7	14	TGTGCCAGCAGCTCAGGACAGGGGGGTTACGAGCAGTACTTC	CASSSGQGGYEQYF
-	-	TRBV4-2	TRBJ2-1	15	TGTGCCAGCAGCCAAGACCCTACTAGGTACAATGAGCAGTTCTTC	CASSQDPTRYNEQFF
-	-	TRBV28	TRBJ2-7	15	TGTGCCAGCATCGGGGTGATTTCTAGGTTGTACGAGCAGTACTTC	CASIGVISRLYEQYF
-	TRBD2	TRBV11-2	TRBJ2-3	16	TGTGCCAGCAGCTCGGGGACTAGCGGGAGTTCAGATACGCAGTATTTT	CASSSGTSGSSDTQYF
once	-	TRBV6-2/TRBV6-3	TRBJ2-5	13	TGTGCCAGCAGTTACGCCAGCCAAGAGACCCAGTACTTC	CASSYASQETQYF
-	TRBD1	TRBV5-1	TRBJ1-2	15	TGCGCCAGCAGCTTCGCACGGGACAGGGCGGATGGCTACACCTTC	CASSFARDRADGYTF
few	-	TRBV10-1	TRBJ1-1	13	TGCGCCAGCAGTGCAACGACAGCCAATGAAGCTTTCTTT	CASSATTANEAFF
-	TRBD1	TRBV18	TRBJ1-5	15	TGTGCCAGCTCACCTGGGACAGGGGCGAATCAGCCCCAGCATTTT	CASSPGTGANQPQHF
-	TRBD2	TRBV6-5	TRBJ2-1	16	TGTGCCAGCAGTTACATCCTAGCGGGATCTGTCAATGAGCAGTTCTTC	CASSYILAGSVNEQFF
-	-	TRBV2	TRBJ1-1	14	TGTGCCAGCCCCGATGGCATTTCGGACACTGAAGCTTTCTTT	CASPDGISDTEAFF
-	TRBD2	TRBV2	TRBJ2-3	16	TGTGCCAGCACCCTGCTAGCGGCCTCTAGCACAGATACGCAGTATTTT	CASTLLAASSTDTQYF
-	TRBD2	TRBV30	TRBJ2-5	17	TGTGCCTGGGGCCGTGGGACTAGCGGGACGAAACAAGAGACCCAGTACTTC	CAWGRGTSGTKQETQYF
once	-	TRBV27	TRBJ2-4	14	TGTGCCAGCTCGCTGGGACCGGTGAAAAACATTCAGTACTTC	CASSLGPVKNIQYF
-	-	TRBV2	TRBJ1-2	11	TGTGCCAGCAGTGAGATCTATGGCTACACCTTC	CASSEIYGYTF
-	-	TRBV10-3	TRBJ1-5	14	TGTGCCATCAGTGACAGTAATAGCAATCAGCCCCAGCATTTT	CAISDSNSNQPQHF
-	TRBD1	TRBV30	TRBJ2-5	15	TGTGCCTGGAGTTTCAGACGACAGGGGAAAGAGACCCAGTACTTC	CAWSFRRQGKETQYF
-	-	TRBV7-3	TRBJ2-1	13	TGTGCCAGCAGCTCGCGGACAGACAATGAGCAGTTCTTC	CASSSRTDNEQFF
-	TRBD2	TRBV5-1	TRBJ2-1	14	TGCGCCAGCCGAAATAGCGGGAGCAACAATGAGCAGTTCTTC	CASRNSGSNNEQFF